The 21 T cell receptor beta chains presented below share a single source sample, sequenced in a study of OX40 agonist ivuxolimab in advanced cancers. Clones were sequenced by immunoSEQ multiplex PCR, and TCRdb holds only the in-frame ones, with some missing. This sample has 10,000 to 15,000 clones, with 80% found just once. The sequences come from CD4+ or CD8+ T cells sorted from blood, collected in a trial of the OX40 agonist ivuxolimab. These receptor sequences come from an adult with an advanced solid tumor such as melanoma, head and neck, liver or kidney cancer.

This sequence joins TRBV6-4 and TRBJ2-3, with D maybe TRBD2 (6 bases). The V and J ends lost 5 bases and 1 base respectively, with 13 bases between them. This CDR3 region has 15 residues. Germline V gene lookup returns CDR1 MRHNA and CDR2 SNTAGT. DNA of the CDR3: TGTGCCAGCAGTTTAGACGGAGGGGGCACAGATACGCAGTATTTT. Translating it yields CASSLDGGGTDTQYF.

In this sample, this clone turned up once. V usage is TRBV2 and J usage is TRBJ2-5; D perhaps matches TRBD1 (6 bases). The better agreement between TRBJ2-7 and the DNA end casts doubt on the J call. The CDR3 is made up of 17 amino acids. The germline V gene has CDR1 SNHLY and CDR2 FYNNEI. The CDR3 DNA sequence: TGTGCCAGCAGTGAAACCCCCGGAACAGGGCCGAATTACGAGCAGTACTTC. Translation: CASSETPGTGPNYEQYF.

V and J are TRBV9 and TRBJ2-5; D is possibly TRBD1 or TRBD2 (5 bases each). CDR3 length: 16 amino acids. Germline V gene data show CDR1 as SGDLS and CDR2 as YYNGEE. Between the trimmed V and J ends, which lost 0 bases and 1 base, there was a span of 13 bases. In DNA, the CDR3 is TGTGCCAGCAGCGTAGGGAGCGGACAAACCCAAGAGACCCAGTACTTC. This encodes CASSVGSGQTQETQYF.

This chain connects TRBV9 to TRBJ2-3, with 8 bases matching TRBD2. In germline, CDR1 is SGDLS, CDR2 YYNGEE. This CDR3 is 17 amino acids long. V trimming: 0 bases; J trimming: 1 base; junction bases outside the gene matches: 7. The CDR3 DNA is TGTGCCAGCAGCGTAGATTACGACGGGGGGGGCACAGATACGCAGTATTTT. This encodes CASSVDYDGGGTDTQYF.

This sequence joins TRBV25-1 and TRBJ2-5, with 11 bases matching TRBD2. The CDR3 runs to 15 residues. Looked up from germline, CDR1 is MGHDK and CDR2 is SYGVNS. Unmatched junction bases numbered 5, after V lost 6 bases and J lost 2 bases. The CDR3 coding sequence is TGTGCCAGCAGGGGAGGGACTAGCGGACAAGAGACCCAGTACTTC. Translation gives CASRGGTSGQETQYF.

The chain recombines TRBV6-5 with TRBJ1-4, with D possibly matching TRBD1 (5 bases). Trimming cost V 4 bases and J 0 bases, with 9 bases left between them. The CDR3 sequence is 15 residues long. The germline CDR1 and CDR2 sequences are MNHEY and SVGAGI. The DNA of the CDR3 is TGTGCCAGCAGTTTGACAGAGTCAACTAATGAAAAACTGTTTTTT. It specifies CASSLTESTNEKLFF.

CDR3: CASQGGGTNEKLFF. The CDR3 nucleotides are TGTGCCTCCCAAGGAGGTGGAACTAATGAAAAACTGTTTTTT. This sequence joins TRBV2 and TRBJ1-4; no reliable D call. The V gene lost 11 bases and the J gene lost 1 base, with 14 bases spanning the gap. This CDR3 is built from 14 residues. Germline V gene data show CDR1 as SNHLY and CDR2 as FYNNEI.

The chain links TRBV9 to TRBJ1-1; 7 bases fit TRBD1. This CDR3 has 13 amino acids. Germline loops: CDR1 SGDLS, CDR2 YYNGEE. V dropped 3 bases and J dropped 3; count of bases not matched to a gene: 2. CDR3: CASSGQGDTEAFF. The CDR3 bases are TGTGCCAGCAGCGGTCAGGGGGACACTGAAGCTTTCTTT.

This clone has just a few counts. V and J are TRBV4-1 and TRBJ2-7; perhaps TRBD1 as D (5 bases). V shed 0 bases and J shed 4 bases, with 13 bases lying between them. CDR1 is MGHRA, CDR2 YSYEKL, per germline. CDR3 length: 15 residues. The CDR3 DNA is TGCGCCAGCAGCCAAGAAGGGCAGGGCGCGTACGAGCAGTACTTC. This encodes CASSQEGQGAYEQYF.

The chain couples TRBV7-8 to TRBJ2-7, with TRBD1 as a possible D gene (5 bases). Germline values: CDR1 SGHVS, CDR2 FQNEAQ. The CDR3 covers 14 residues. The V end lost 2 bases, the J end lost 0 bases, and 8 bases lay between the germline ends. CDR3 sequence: CASSLRQLSYEQYF. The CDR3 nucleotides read TGTGCCAGCAGCTTAAGACAGCTCTCCTACGAGCAGTACTTC.

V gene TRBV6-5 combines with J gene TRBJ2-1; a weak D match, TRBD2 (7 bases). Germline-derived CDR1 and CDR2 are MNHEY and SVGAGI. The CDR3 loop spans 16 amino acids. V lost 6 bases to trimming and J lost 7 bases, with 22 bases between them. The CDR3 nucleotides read TGTGCCAGCAGCTACGGGGGGCTAGCGGTTCAAAATGAGCAGTTCTTC. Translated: CASSYGGLAVQNEQFF.

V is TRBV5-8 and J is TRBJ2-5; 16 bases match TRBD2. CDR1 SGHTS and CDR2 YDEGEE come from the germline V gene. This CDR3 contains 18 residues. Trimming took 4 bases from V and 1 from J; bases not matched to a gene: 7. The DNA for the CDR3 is TGTGCCAGCAGCCTAGGGACTAGCGGGGGGGATTTCCAAGAGACCCAGTACTTC. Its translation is CASSLGTSGGDFQETQYF.

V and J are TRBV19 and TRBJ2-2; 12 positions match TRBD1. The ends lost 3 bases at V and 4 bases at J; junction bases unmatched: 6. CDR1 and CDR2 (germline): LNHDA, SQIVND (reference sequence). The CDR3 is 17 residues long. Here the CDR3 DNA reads TGTGCCAGTAGTATTCCGGGGACAGGGGGCTTCACCGGGGAGCTGTTTTTT. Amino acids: CASSIPGTGGFTGELFF. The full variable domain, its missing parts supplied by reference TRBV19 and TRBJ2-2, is DGGITQSPKYLFRKEGQNVTLSCEQNLNHDAMYWYRQDPGQGLRLIYYSQIVNDFQKGDIAEGYSVSREKKESFPLTVTSAQKNPTAFYLCASSIPGTGGFTGELFFGEGSRLTVL.

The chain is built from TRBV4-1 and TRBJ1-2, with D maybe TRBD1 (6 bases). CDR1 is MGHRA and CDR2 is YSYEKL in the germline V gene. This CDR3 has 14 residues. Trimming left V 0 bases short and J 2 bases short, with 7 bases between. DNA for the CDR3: TGCGCCAGCAGCCAAGAAGGGGGGAACTATGGCTACACCTTC. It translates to CASSQEGGNYGYTF.

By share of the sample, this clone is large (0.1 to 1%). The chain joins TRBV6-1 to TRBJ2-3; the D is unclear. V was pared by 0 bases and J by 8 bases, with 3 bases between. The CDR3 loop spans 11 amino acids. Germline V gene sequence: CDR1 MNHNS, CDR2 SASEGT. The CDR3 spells CASSEATTQYF. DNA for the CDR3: TGTGCCAGCAGTGAAGCTACTACGCAGTATTTT.

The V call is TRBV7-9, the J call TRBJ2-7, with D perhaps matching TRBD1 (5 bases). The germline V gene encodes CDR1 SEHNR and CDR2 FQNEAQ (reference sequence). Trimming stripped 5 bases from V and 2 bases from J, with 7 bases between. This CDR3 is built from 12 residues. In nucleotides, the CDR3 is TGTGCCAGCAGCCCGGACACCTACGAGCAGTACTTC. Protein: CASSPDTYEQYF. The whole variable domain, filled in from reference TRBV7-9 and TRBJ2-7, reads DTGVSQNPRHKITKRGQNVTFRCDPISEHNRLYWYRQTLGQGPEFLTYFQNEAQLEKSRLLSDRFSAERPKGSFSTLEIQRTEQGDSAMYLCASSPDTYEQYFGPGTRLTVT.

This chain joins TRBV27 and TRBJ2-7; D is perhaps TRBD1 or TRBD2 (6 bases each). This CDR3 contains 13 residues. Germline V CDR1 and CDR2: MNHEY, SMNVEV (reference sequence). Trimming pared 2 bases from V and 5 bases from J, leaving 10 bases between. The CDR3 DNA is TGTGCCAGCAGTTTAGGGGGGCTGGACGAGCAGTACTTC. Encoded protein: CASSLGGLDEQYF.

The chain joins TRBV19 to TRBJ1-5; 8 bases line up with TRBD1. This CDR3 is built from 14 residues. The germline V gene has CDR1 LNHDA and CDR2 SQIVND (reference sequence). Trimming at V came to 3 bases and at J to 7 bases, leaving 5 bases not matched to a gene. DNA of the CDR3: TGTGCCAGTAGTATGGGACAGGAGTACCAGCCCCAGCATTTT. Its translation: CASSMGQEYQPQHF.

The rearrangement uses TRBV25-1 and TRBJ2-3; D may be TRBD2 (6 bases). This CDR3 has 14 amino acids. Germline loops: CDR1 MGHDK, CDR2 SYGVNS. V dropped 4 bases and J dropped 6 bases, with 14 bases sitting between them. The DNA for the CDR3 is TGTGCCAGCAGTGTCGCTAGCGTGGGTGATACGCAGTATTTT. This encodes CASSVASVGDTQYF.

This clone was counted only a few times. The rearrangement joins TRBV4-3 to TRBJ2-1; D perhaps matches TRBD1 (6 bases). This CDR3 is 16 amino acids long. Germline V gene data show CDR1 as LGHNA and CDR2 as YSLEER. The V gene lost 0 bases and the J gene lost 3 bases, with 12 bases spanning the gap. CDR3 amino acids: CASSQDRGSGYNEQFF. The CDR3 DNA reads TGCGCCAGCAGCCAAGATAGGGGGAGCGGCTACAATGAGCAGTTCTTC.

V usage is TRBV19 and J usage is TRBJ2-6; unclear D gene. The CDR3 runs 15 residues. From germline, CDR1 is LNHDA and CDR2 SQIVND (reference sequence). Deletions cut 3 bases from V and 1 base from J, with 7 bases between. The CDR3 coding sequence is TGTGCCAGTAGTATGTCGCTATCTGGGGCCAACGTCCTGACTTTC. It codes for CASSMSLSGANVLTF.